This T cell receptor (beta chain) is from a study of post-analysis software for immune sequencing data. The V and J ends lost 6 bases and 2 bases respectively, with 19 bases between them. The germline V gene encodes CDR1 ENHRY and CDR2 SYGVKD. This CDR3 is 16 amino acids long. Broader study findings: Same-batch samples co-clustered strongly by F measure. A handful of TRBV segments were significantly more frequent in patients than in controls. TRBV5-6, TRBV5-1 and TRBV20-1 were among these segments.

This clonotype has just one count. As yet, its antigen is unknown. TCR beta cDNA libraries had unique molecular identifiers. Starting from around 1 to 10 million T cells, the study yielded about 490,000 cDNA molecules. TCRdb fed the PCR reads into MiXCR, producing one record per CDR3 protein. The sample contains some 800,000 distinct CDR3 sequences, roughly 46% of which appear only once. The TCR sequence derives from a girl aged 5-17 years with multiple sclerosis. The J gene is TRBJ1-1, the V gene TRBV10-3; D is perhaps TRBD1 (5 bases). Sequenced material: blood. The chain's CDR3 is CAISDLLTDINTEAFF. The CDR3 DNA follows: TGTGCCATCAGCGACCTCTTGACAGACATAAACACTGAAGCTTTCTTT.